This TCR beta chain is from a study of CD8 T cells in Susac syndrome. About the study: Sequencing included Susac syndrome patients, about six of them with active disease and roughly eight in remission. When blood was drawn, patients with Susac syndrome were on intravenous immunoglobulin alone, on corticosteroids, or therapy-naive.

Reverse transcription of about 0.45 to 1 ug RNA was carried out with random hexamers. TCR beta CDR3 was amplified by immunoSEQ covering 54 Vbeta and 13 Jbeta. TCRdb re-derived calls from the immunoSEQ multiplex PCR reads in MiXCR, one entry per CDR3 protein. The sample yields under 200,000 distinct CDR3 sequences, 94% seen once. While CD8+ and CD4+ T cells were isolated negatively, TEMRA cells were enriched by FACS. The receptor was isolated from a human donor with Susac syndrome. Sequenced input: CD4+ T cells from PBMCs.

The CDR3 sequence: CSAETGERDQPQHF. In nucleotides, the CDR3 is TGCAGTGCAGAAACGGGGGAGCGGGATCAGCCCCAGCATTTT. This sequence joins TRBV20-1 and TRBJ1-5, with a weak D call TRBD1 (5 bases). Trimming took off 6 bases at V and 5 bases at J, with 17 bases between the two ends. Germline-derived CDR1 and CDR2 are DFQATT and SNEGSKA (reference sequence). The CDR3 is made up of 14 amino acids.